One and the same sample provided the 2 T cell receptor beta chains below, sequenced in a study of blood T cell repertoires in COVID-19. Assay: immunoSEQ multiplex PCR; the TCRdb copy retains only in-frame clones and omits some. Of approximately 500,000 clones in the sample, roughly 89% were seen once. Sample: peripheral blood. All receptors derive from a woman aged 45-65 years with COVID-19, enrolled during active disease.

This CDR3 is CASSLASGLATETQYF. The DNA for the CDR3 is TGTGCCAGCAGCTTAGCGTCGGGACTAGCGACAGAGACCCAGTACTTC. The chain employs TRBV7-2 and TRBJ2-5; 10 bases align to TRBD2. The CDR3 sequence is 16 residues long. The V gene end was trimmed by 0 bases and the J gene end by 4 bases; junction bases not matched to a gene: 5. Germline loops: CDR1 SGHTA, CDR2 FQGNSA.

This sequence joins TRBV2 and TRBJ1-1, with 7 bases lining up with TRBD1. The CDR3 spans 14 residues. J lost 2 bases, V lost 6 bases, and 6 bases had no gene match. The germline gives CDR1 SNHLY, CDR2 FYNNEI. The CDR3 reads CASRPGGFNTEAFF. The CDR3 nucleotides are TGTGCCAGCAGGCCAGGGGGTTTTAACACTGAAGCTTTCTTT.